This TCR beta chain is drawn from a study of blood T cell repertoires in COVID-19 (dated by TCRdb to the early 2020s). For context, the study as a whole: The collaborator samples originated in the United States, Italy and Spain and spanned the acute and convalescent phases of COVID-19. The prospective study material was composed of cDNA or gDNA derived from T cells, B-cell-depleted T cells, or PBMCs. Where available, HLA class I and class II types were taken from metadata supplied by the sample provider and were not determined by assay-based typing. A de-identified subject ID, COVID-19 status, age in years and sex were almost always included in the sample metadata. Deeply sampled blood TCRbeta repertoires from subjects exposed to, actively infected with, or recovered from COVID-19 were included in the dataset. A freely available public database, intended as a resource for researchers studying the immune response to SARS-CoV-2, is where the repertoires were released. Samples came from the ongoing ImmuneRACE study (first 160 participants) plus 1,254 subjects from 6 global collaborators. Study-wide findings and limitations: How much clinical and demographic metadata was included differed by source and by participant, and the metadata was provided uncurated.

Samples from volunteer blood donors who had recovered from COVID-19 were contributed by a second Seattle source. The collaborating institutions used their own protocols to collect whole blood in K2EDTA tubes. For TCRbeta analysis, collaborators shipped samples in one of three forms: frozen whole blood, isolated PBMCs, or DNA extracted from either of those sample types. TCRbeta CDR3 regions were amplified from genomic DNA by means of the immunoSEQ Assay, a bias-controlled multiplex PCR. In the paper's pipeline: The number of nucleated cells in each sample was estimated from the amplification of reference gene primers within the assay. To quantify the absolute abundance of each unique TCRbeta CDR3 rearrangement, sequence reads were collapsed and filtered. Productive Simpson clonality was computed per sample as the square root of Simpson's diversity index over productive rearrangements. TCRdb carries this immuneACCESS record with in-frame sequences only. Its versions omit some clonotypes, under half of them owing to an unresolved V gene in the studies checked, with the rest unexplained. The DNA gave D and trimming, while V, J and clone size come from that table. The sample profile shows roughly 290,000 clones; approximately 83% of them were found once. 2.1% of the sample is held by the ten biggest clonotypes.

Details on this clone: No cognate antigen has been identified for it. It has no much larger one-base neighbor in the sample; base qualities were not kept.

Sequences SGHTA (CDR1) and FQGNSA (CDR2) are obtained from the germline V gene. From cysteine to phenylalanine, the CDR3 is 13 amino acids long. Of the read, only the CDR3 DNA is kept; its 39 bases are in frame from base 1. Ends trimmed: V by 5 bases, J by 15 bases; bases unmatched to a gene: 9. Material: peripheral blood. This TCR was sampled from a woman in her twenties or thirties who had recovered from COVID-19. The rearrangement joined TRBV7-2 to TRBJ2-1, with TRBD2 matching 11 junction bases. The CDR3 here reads CASSPPGLAGPFF. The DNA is TGTGCCAGCAGCCCCCCCGGACTAGCGGGTCCGTTCTTC. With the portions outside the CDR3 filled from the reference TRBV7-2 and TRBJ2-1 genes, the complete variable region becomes GAGVSQSPSNKVTEKGKDVELRCDPISGHTALYWYRQSLGQGLEFLIYFQGNSAPDKSGLPSDRFSAERTGGSVSTLTIQRTQQEDSAVYLCASSPPGLAGPFFGPGTRLTVL.